This T cell receptor (beta chain) stems from a study of shared clonotypes between healthy human individuals. Study findings and constraints: Lower generation probabilities were found for non-shared clonotypes than for those shared by all four donors. Sampling covered blood only; tissue repertoires likely differ.

The germline V gene has CDR1 SGHNT and CDR2 YYREEE (reference sequence). This CDR3 contains 17 residues. Trimming at V came to 0 bases and at J to 6 bases, leaving 15 bases not matched to a gene. Of note for this clone: Its antigen is currently unknown.

CD4+ cells underwent separation, giving CD45RA+ naive and CD45RA-negative memory subsets. The deep-level immunoSEQ assay was used. The protocol was immunoSEQ multiplex PCR, while the TCRdb copy is restricted to in-frame clones and leaves out a portion. The table includes millions of clones, more than 80% detected once. The J gene is TRBJ2-7, the V gene TRBV5-4, with 7 bases identical to TRBD2. The receptor comes from a man aged 18 to 35 in good health. Sequences were obtained from naive CD4+ T cells sorted from blood. Subset defined: CD45RA+ positively selected. DNA for the CDR3: TGTGCCAGCAGCTTGGGGGGCGGGAGTAAACAATCGAGCGAGCAGTACTTC. Translation gives CASSLGGGSKQSSEQYF.